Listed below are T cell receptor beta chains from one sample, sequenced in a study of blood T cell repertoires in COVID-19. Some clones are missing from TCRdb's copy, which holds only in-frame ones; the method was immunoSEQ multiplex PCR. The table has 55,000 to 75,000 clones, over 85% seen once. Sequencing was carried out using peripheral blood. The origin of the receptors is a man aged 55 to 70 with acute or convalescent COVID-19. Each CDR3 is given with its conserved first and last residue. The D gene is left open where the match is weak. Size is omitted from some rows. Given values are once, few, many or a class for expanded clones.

CDR3nt: TGTGCCAGCAGCTCCATCGGCTACGAGCAGTACTTC
CDR3aa: CASSSIGYEQYF
v_gene: TRBV9
len: 12
abundance: .
j_gene: TRBJ2-7
d_gene: .

CDR3nt: TGTGCCACCAGGGGGCAAGGCAGGGGAACAGATACGCAGTATTTT
CDR3aa: CATRGQGRGTDTQYF
v_gene: TRBV24-1
len: 15
abundance: .
j_gene: TRBJ2-3
d_gene: .

CDR3nt: TGTGCCAGCAGTTTCGGGGGGGCGCAAGGCAATCAGCCCCAGCATTTT
CDR3aa: CASSFGGAQGNQPQHF
v_gene: TRBV28
len: 16
abundance: .
j_gene: TRBJ1-5
d_gene: .

CDR3nt: TGTGCCAGCAGCTTAAGACAGGACTTTTCTGGAAACACCATATATTTT
CDR3aa: CASSLRQDFSGNTIYF
v_gene: TRBV7-8
len: 16
abundance: few
j_gene: TRBJ1-3
d_gene: .

CDR3nt: TGCGCCAGCAGCCATGAACCTGGAACAGCTCAGCCCCAGCATTTT
CDR3aa: CASSHEPGTAQPQHF
v_gene: TRBV4-1
len: 15
abundance: few
j_gene: TRBJ1-5
d_gene: .

CDR3nt: TGTGCCAGCACCAACAGGGGGCCTGGGGCCAACGTCCTGACTTTC
CDR3aa: CASTNRGPGANVLTF
v_gene: TRBV6-5
len: 15
abundance: .
j_gene: TRBJ2-6
d_gene: TRBD1

CDR3nt: TGCGCCAGCAGCCATGGAGGGGTTGGGCAGCCCCAGCATTTT
CDR3aa: CASSHGGVGQPQHF
v_gene: TRBV4-1
len: 14
abundance: once
j_gene: TRBJ1-5
d_gene: .

CDR3nt: TGTGCCATCAGTGAGTCGGCGGCAGCTTCTGAAGCTTTCTTT
CDR3aa: CAISESAAASEAFF
v_gene: TRBV10-3
len: 14
abundance: .
j_gene: TRBJ1-1
d_gene: .

CDR3nt: TGTGCTAGTGGTTTTATGGGGCTTGAAGCTTTCTTT
CDR3aa: CASGFMGLEAFF
v_gene: TRBV12-5
len: 12
abundance: .
j_gene: TRBJ1-1
d_gene: .

CDR3nt: TGTGCCACCACAAAGCAGACAGGGGGCCCCTACGAGCAGTACTTC
CDR3aa: CATTKQTGGPYEQYF
v_gene: TRBV15
len: 15
abundance: .
j_gene: TRBJ2-7
d_gene: TRBD1

CDR3nt: TGTGCCAGTAGAGAAATGAGTGCCGGGGATGAGCAGTTCTTC
CDR3aa: CASREMSAGDEQFF
v_gene: TRBV19
len: 14
abundance: .
j_gene: TRBJ2-1
d_gene: .

CDR3nt: TGCGCCAGCAACCAGGGCAACACTGAAGCTTTCTTT
CDR3aa: CASNQGNTEAFF
v_gene: TRBV10-2
len: 12
abundance: .
j_gene: TRBJ1-1
d_gene: .

CDR3nt: TGCGCCAGCAGCCTGACAGGGAATCTTGGCTACACCTTC
CDR3aa: CASSLTGNLGYTF
v_gene: TRBV5-1
len: 13
abundance: .
j_gene: TRBJ1-2
d_gene: TRBD1

CDR3nt: TGTGCTAGTGGTTCACAGGGGATGTCAACTAATGAAAAACTGTTTTTT
CDR3aa: CASGSQGMSTNEKLFF
v_gene: TRBV12-5
len: 16
abundance: once
j_gene: TRBJ1-4
d_gene: TRBD1

CDR3nt: TGTGCCAGCAGCCAGCTACCTAGCGCAGCCGGGGAGCTGTTTTTT
CDR3aa: CASSQLPSAAGELFF
v_gene: TRBV14
len: 15
abundance: .
j_gene: TRBJ2-2
d_gene: .

CDR3nt: TGTGCCACCAGTGATTCTTGCGGGACAGTTTCCCAAGAGACCCAGTACTTC
CDR3aa: CATSDSCGTVSQETQYF
v_gene: TRBV24-1
len: 17
abundance: .
j_gene: TRBJ2-5
d_gene: .

CDR3nt: TGTGCCAGCTCACGGGGACAGGGTTCCTACAATGAGCAGTTCTTC
CDR3aa: CASSRGQGSYNEQFF
v_gene: TRBV18
len: 15
abundance: .
j_gene: TRBJ2-1
d_gene: TRBD1

CDR3nt: TGTGCCAGCAGTTACCCTACCCAGGGTATCACTGAAGCTTTCTTT
CDR3aa: CASSYPTQGITEAFF
v_gene: TRBV6-6
len: 15
abundance: once
j_gene: TRBJ1-1
d_gene: .

CDR3nt: TGCGCCAGCAGTGAAGGACAGATGAACACTGAAGCTTTCTTT
CDR3aa: CASSEGQMNTEAFF
v_gene: TRBV10-2
len: 14
abundance: once
j_gene: TRBJ1-1
d_gene: .

CDR3nt: TGTGCCAGCAGCGTAGGGGACTTGAGCTCCTACGAGCAGTACTTC
CDR3aa: CASSVGDLSSYEQYF
v_gene: TRBV9
len: 15
abundance: .
j_gene: TRBJ2-7
d_gene: .

CDR3nt: TGTGCCAGTAGTTGGGACAGGCGTGCCAATCAGCCCCAGCATTTT
CDR3aa: CASSWDRRANQPQHF
v_gene: TRBV19
len: 15
abundance: .
j_gene: TRBJ1-5
d_gene: TRBD1

CDR3nt: TGTGCCAGCAGTTACTCGCGTTTAGCCTCTGGAAACACCATATATTTT
CDR3aa: CASSYSRLASGNTIYF
v_gene: TRBV6-6
len: 16
abundance: .
j_gene: TRBJ1-3
d_gene: .

CDR3nt: TGTGCCAGCAGTTCCCAAGGACTAGTGTGGACCTTC
CDR3aa: CASSSQGLVWTF
v_gene: TRBV27
len: 12
abundance: .
j_gene: TRBJ1-2
d_gene: .

CDR3nt: TGTGCCAGCAGCTTAGATCTGGCCTATGGCTACACCTTC
CDR3aa: CASSLDLAYGYTF
v_gene: TRBV11-2
len: 13
abundance: .
j_gene: TRBJ1-2
d_gene: .

CDR3nt: TGTGCCAGCAGTGAAGGGACAGGGATCCCCACTGAAGCTTTCTTT
CDR3aa: CASSEGTGIPTEAFF
v_gene: TRBV6-1
len: 15
abundance: once
j_gene: TRBJ1-1
d_gene: TRBD1

CDR3nt: TGTGCCAGCAGCTTAGATGCAGGCTCTGGAAACACCATATATTTT
CDR3aa: CASSLDAGSGNTIYF
v_gene: TRBV7-9
len: 15
abundance: .
j_gene: TRBJ1-3
d_gene: .

CDR3nt: TGTGCCAGCAGAAGAGGAGAGAAAGGCTACACCTTC
CDR3aa: CASRRGEKGYTF
v_gene: TRBV11-2
len: 12
abundance: .
j_gene: TRBJ1-2
d_gene: .

CDR3nt: TGTGCCTGCCCGTCGGACAGTTTCACAGATACGCAGTATTTT
CDR3aa: CACPSDSFTDTQYF
v_gene: TRBV6-5
len: 14
abundance: once
j_gene: TRBJ2-3
d_gene: .

CDR3nt: TGTGCCAGCAGTGAATATTGGGGGGAAGCTAGACTGTTTTTT
CDR3aa: CASSEYWGEARLFF
v_gene: TRBV2
len: 14
abundance: .
j_gene: TRBJ1-4
d_gene: .

CDR3nt: TGCAGCGTTTCACCAACAGGGGGCACTGAGCAGTTCTTC
CDR3aa: CSVSPTGGTEQFF
v_gene: TRBV29-1
len: 13
abundance: .
j_gene: TRBJ2-1
d_gene: TRBD1

CDR3nt: TGTGCCAGCAGCCATGGGACAGGAGAACCAGATACGCAGTATTTT
CDR3aa: CASSHGTGEPDTQYF
v_gene: TRBV5-8
len: 15
abundance: .
j_gene: TRBJ2-3
d_gene: TRBD1

CDR3nt: TGCGCCAGCAGCATACCGGGACAAATGTACGAGCAGTACTTC
CDR3aa: CASSIPGQMYEQYF
v_gene: TRBV5-1
len: 14
abundance: .
j_gene: TRBJ2-7
d_gene: .

CDR3nt: TGCAGCGTTGACAAGGGGGCCGAAAACACCATATATTTT
CDR3aa: CSVDKGAENTIYF
v_gene: TRBV29-1
len: 13
abundance: .
j_gene: TRBJ1-3
d_gene: TRBD1

CDR3nt: TGTGCCAGCAGCCTCTCCCGCCGACTACAGGGCGATAGCAATCAGCCCCAGCATTTT
CDR3aa: CASSLSRRLQGDSNQPQHF
v_gene: TRBV7-8
len: 19
abundance: .
j_gene: TRBJ1-5
d_gene: .

CDR3nt: TGTGCCAGCAGGACAGGGGGCACCGGGGAGCTGTTTTTT
CDR3aa: CASRTGGTGELFF
v_gene: TRBV12-3/TRBV12-4
len: 13
abundance: .
j_gene: TRBJ2-2
d_gene: TRBD1

CDR3nt: TGTGCCAGCAGTCGACAGGCTACGAACACTGAAGCTTTCTTT
CDR3aa: CASSRQATNTEAFF
v_gene: TRBV6-6
len: 14
abundance: .
j_gene: TRBJ1-1
d_gene: .

CDR3nt: TGCAGCGTTGGGACAGGGGGCCAGTACACTGAAGCTTTCTTT
CDR3aa: CSVGTGGQYTEAFF
v_gene: TRBV29-1
len: 14
abundance: .
j_gene: TRBJ1-1
d_gene: TRBD1

CDR3nt: TGCGCCAGCAGTGAGTCATCGTTCGAGCAGTACTTC
CDR3aa: CASSESSFEQYF
v_gene: TRBV10-2
len: 12
abundance: .
j_gene: TRBJ2-7
d_gene: .

CDR3nt: TGCAGCGTCGTAGGGAGGGAGTCCTACAATGAGCAGTTCTTC
CDR3aa: CSVVGRESYNEQFF
v_gene: TRBV29-1
len: 14
abundance: .
j_gene: TRBJ2-1
d_gene: TRBD2

CDR3nt: TGTGCCAGCAGCTTAGCGGGCAGGACCTACGAGCAGTACTTC
CDR3aa: CASSLAGRTYEQYF
v_gene: TRBV7-2
len: 14
abundance: .
j_gene: TRBJ2-7
d_gene: .

CDR3nt: TGTGCCAGCTCACCTATGTCGACTGAAGCTTTCTTT
CDR3aa: CASSPMSTEAFF
v_gene: TRBV18
len: 12
abundance: once
j_gene: TRBJ1-1
d_gene: .

CDR3nt: TGTGCCAGCAGCCCTGAAGGGGCTGGTGAAAAACTGTTTTTT
CDR3aa: CASSPEGAGEKLFF
v_gene: TRBV28
len: 14
abundance: .
j_gene: TRBJ1-4
d_gene: .

CDR3nt: TGTGCCAGTAGTACCCCTCGGACAGGGGGTAACTATGGCTACACCTTC
CDR3aa: CASSTPRTGGNYGYTF
v_gene: TRBV19
len: 16
abundance: .
j_gene: TRBJ1-2
d_gene: TRBD1

CDR3nt: TGTGCCAGCAGTTCGGGGAAAGCTAGGGAGCAGTACTTC
CDR3aa: CASSSGKAREQYF
v_gene: TRBV12-3/TRBV12-4
len: 13
abundance: .
j_gene: TRBJ2-7
d_gene: .

CDR3nt: TGTGCCAGCAACCAGGGGCCGTCCTACGAGCAGTACTTC
CDR3aa: CASNQGPSYEQYF
v_gene: TRBV6-5
len: 13
abundance: .
j_gene: TRBJ2-7
d_gene: .

CDR3nt: TGTGCCAGCAAACAAAGGCCAGCGGGGGGGCCTTTCATTCAGTACTTC
CDR3aa: CASKQRPAGGPFIQYF
v_gene: TRBV7-2
len: 16
abundance: .
j_gene: TRBJ2-4
d_gene: TRBD2

CDR3nt: TGTGCCAGCAGTGAGAACAGGCAGCTTAATTCACCCCTCCACTTT
CDR3aa: CASSENRQLNSPLHF
v_gene: TRBV6-1
len: 15
abundance: .
j_gene: TRBJ1-6
d_gene: .

CDR3nt: TGTGCCAGCAGTACCGGACAGACCACTGAAGCTTTCTTT
CDR3aa: CASSTGQTTEAFF
v_gene: TRBV27
len: 13
abundance: .
j_gene: TRBJ1-1
d_gene: .

CDR3nt: TGCAGCGTGGGGGCAGGCACAGATACGCAGTATTTT
CDR3aa: CSVGAGTDTQYF
v_gene: TRBV29-1
len: 12
abundance: .
j_gene: TRBJ2-3
d_gene: .

CDR3nt: TGTGCCATCAGGAACCGACAGGGCCTGAACACTGAAGCTTTCTTT
CDR3aa: CAIRNRQGLNTEAFF
v_gene: TRBV10-3
len: 15
abundance: few
j_gene: TRBJ1-1
d_gene: TRBD1

CDR3nt: TGTGCCAGCAGCCCCCCTGTTTGGAGGGTCCATGGCTACACCTTC
CDR3aa: CASSPPVWRVHGYTF
v_gene: TRBV3-1/TRBV3-2
len: 15
abundance: .
j_gene: TRBJ1-2
d_gene: .

CDR3nt: TGTGCCACCAGAGACAGGGAGGTAGAGCCCACTGGAAACACCATATATTTT
CDR3aa: CATRDREVEPTGNTIYF
v_gene: TRBV24-1
len: 17
abundance: .
j_gene: TRBJ1-3
d_gene: TRBD1

CDR3nt: TGTGTCAGCAGTTTGGTGGACAGGGTTCACGAGCAGTACTTC
CDR3aa: CVSSLVDRVHEQYF
v_gene: TRBV27
len: 14
abundance: once
j_gene: TRBJ2-7
d_gene: TRBD1

CDR3nt: TGCAGTGCTAGTCCGGGACAGGGAGAAGCTTTCTTT
CDR3aa: CSASPGQGEAFF
v_gene: TRBV20-1
len: 12
abundance: .
j_gene: TRBJ1-1
d_gene: TRBD1

CDR3nt: TGCGCCAGCAGCTTGGCCAGAGGACTAGCGGGGGAAAACATTCAGTACTTC
CDR3aa: CASSLARGLAGENIQYF
v_gene: TRBV5-1
len: 17
abundance: .
j_gene: TRBJ2-4
d_gene: TRBD2

CDR3nt: TGTGCCAGCAGCTCCCGACAGGGAATCACACCCAATGAGCAGTTCTTC
CDR3aa: CASSSRQGITPNEQFF
v_gene: TRBV7-9
len: 16
abundance: .
j_gene: TRBJ2-1
d_gene: TRBD1

CDR3nt: TGTGCCAGTAGCATATTAGGGACAGGGGGGAATTCACCCCTCCACTTT
CDR3aa: CASSILGTGGNSPLHF
v_gene: TRBV19
len: 16
abundance: .
j_gene: TRBJ1-6
d_gene: TRBD1